This T cell receptor beta chain derives from a study of blood T cell repertoires in COVID-19. Across the whole study: Acute-phase and convalescent COVID-19 samples originated in the United States, Italy and Spain. PBMCs, B-cell-depleted T cells, or T cells provided the cDNA or gDNA that made up the material.

How the authors handled the data: For nucleated cells, counts were estimated from reference gene primer amplification. Libraries were prepared by immunoSEQ multiplex PCR; TCRdb keeps only in-frame clonotypes and omits some of them. D and trimming were read from the DNA, whereas the V and J calls and clone size are those reported in that table. The data contain about 270,000 clones, around 82% of them seen just once; the ten biggest clones take up roughly 8.6%. V lost 3 bases and J 2 bases, leaving 16 bases between the germline ends. This CDR3 is 16 amino acids long. Per the germline V gene, CDR1 is KGHSH and CDR2 is LQKENI. A single count supports this clone.

The receptor's source is a human donor in a cohort sampled during active COVID-19. Sequencing was carried out using peripheral blood. This chain uses TRBV18 with TRBJ1-2; D not resolved. The CDR3 is CASSPRGGALNYGYTF. The CDR3 region has the DNA TGTGCCAGCTCACCGCGGGGAGGCGCCTTGAACTATGGCTACACCTTC.